This T cell receptor beta chain was documented in a study of OX40 agonist ivuxolimab in advanced cancers. Repertoires were generated with immunoSEQ multiplex PCR, while TCRdb's copy carries only in-frame clones and drops some. The sample lists 50,000 to 70,000 clones, around 90% seen once, with approximately 10% in the top ten. Germline V lookup: CDR1 MNHEY, CDR2 SMNVEV (reference sequence). Trimming stripped 8 bases from V and 5 bases from J, with 14 bases between. This CDR3 has 13 residues. The table lists this clone with a few counts. The gene calls are TRBV27 and TRBJ2-3; perhaps TRBD1 as D (7 bases). This receptor was taken from an adult with an advanced solid tumor such as melanoma, head and neck, liver or kidney cancer. Sequences were derived from CD4+ or CD8+ T cells sorted from blood, sampled in a trial of the OX40 agonist ivuxolimab. The CDR3 DNA reads TGTGCCAGCCGCCCAGGGGGGAGAGATACGCAGTATTTT. Translated: CASRPGGRDTQYF.